This T cell receptor (beta chain) appears in the sequencing data of a study of OX40 agonist ivuxolimab in advanced cancers. Overall study: At roughly 80% male, the cohort had a mean age of around 56 years, ranging from about 20 to 80. Study-wide findings and caveats: The expanded peripheral T cells' antigen specificity was not determined.

Comment on this clone: No antigen is known for it.

The CDR3 consists of 14 residues. CDR1 is MNHEY and CDR2 is SMNVEV in the germline V gene (reference sequence). Deletions cut 5 bases from V and 5 bases from J, with 12 bases between. Sequencing used immunoSEQ multiplex PCR; TCRdb keeps in-frame clones, though not all of them. The sample carries around 20,000 clones, around 82% recorded once. The sample consisted of CD4+ or CD8+ T cells sorted from blood, taken in a trial of the OX40 agonist ivuxolimab. This clonotype was sampled from an adult with an advanced solid tumor such as melanoma, head and neck, liver or kidney cancer. The V gene is TRBV27, the J gene TRBJ1-4, with a tentative D call TRBD1 (6 bases). The CDR3 DNA reads TGTGCCAGCAGTCTACAGGGAGTCAATGAAAAACTGTTTTTT. Amino acids: CASSLQGVNEKLFF.